The rows below give T cell receptor beta chains drawn from one sample of a study of T cell repertoires in ileal Crohn's disease. Sequencing was performed with immunoSEQ multiplex PCR; in TCRdb, only in-frame clones are kept and a portion is missing. The sample comprises 7,300 or so clones, more than 65% of which are singletons, and 8% to 9.5% rests with the top ten. Material for sequencing was ileal tissue. The receptor set was obtained from an adult with Crohn's disease. Both conserved end residues are part of each CDR3. Fields, in order: D gene, clone size, V gene, CDR3 protein. The D gene is left open where the match is weak. Expanded clones get a size class; other rows say once, few or many, or leave the size out.

NA | NA | TRBV25-1 | CASSEGATGYGYTF
TRBD1 | few | TRBV5-1 | CASSSGTGGTEAFF
TRBD2 | NA | TRBV18 | CASSPNGLAGFDTGELFF
NA | once | TRBV2 | CASSGVRPGTGELFF
TRBD1 | NA | TRBV5-4 | CASSLDRGPYEQYF
TRBD2 | NA | TRBV19 | CASSWASGSASYNEQFF
TRBD1 | NA | TRBV30 | CAWSGDSVRQPQHF
TRBD1 | NA | TRBV6-1 | CASLVEGAAGELFF
TRBD1 | few | TRBV9 | CASSVDPNTGAQPQHF
TRBD1 | NA | TRBV18 | CASSQGQGSYEQYF
NA | NA | TRBV6-6 | CASSQDSDGYTF
TRBD1 | NA | TRBV5-6 | CASSLTGEENTIYF
NA | NA | TRBV7-3 | CASSLPGDTQYF
NA | NA | TRBV29-1 | CSVDSAIEAFF
NA | NA | TRBV2 | CANDVQGRKSYEQYF
NA | NA | TRBV5-1 | CASSFNPGLAYEQYF
TRBD2 | NA | TRBV7-8 | CASSLGASGAAQYF
TRBD1 | NA | TRBV25-1 | CASSEGTGDTEAFF
NA | NA | TRBV2 | CASSGLGGRGQPQHF